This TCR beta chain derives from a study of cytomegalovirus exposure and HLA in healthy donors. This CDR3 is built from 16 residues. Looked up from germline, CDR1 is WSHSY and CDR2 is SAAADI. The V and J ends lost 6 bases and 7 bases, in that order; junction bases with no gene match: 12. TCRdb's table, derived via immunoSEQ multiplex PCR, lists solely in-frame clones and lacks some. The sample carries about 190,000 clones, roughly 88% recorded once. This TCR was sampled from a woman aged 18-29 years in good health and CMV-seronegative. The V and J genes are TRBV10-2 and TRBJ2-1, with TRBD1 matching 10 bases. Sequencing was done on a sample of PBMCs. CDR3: CASSLTGTGAVNEQFF. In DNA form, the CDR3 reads TGCGCCAGCAGCTTAACCGGGACAGGGGCAGTAAATGAGCAGTTCTTC.